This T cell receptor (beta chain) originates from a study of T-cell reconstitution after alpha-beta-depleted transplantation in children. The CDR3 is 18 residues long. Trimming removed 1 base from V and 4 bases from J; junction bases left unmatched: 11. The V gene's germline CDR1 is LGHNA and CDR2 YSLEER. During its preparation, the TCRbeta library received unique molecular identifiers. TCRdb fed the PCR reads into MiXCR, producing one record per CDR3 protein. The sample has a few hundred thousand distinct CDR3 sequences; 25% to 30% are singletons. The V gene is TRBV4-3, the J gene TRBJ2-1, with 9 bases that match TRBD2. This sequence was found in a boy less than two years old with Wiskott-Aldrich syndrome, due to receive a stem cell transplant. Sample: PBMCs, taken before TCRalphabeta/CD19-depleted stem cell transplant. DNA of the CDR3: TGCGCCAGCAGCCAAGCTTTAGCGGGAGCCCCTGGTTACAATGAGCAGTTCTTC. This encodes CASSQALAGAPGYNEQFF.